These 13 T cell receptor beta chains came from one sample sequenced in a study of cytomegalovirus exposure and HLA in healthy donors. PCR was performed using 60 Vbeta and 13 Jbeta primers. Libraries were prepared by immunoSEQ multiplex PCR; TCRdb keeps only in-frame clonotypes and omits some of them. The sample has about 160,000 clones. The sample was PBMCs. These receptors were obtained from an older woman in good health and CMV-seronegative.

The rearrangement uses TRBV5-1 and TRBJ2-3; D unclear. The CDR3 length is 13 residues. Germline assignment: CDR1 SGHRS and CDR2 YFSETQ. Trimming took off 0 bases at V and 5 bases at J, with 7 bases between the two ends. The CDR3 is CASSLDIRDTQYF. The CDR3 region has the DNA TGCGCCAGCAGCTTGGATATTAGAGATACGCAGTATTTT.

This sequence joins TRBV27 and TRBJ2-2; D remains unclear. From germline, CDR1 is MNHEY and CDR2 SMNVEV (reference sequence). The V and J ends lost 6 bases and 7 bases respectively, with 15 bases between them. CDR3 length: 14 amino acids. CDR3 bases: TGTGCCAGCAGCCTATCGGGTCTCGACGGGGAGCTGTTTTTT. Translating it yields CASSLSGLDGELFF.

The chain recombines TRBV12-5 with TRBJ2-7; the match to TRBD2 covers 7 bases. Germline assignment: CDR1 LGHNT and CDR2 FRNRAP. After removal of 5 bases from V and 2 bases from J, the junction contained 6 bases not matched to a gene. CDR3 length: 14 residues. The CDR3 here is CASGLPGGAYEQYF. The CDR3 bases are TGTGCTAGTGGTCTCCCTGGGGGGGCCTACGAGCAGTACTTC.

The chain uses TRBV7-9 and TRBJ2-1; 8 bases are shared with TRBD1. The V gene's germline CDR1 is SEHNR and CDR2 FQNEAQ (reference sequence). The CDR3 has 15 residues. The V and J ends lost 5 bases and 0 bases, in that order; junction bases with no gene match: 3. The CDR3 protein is CASSRDRSSYNEQFF. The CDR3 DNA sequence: TGTGCCAGCAGCCGGGACAGGAGCTCCTACAATGAGCAGTTCTTC.

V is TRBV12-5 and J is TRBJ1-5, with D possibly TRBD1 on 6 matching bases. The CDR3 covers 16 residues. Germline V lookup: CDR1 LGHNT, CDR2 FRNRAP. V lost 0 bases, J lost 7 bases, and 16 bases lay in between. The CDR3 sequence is CASGLVLGHRDQPQHF. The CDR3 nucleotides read TGTGCTAGTGGTTTGGTACTGGGCCACAGGGACCAGCCCCAGCATTTT.

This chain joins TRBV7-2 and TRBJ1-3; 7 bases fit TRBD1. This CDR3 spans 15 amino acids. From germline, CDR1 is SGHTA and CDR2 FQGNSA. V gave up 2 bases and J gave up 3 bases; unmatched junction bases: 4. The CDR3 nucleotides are TGTGCCAGCAGCTTAAACAGGGGACTTGGAAACACCATATATTTT. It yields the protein CASSLNRGLGNTIYF.

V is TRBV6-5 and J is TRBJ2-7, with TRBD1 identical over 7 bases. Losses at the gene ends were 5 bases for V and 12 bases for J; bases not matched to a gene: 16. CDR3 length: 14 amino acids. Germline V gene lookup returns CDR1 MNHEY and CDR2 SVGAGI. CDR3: CASSGPGQPPTTYF. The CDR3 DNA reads TGTGCCAGCAGTGGTCCGGGACAGCCACCCACGACGTACTTC.

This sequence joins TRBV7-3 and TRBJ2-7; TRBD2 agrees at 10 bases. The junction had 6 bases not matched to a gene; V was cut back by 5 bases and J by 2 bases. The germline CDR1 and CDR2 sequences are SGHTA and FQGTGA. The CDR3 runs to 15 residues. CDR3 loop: CASSRAGGLPYEQYF. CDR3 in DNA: TGTGCCAGCAGCCGAGCGGGGGGGCTCCCCTACGAGCAGTACTTC.

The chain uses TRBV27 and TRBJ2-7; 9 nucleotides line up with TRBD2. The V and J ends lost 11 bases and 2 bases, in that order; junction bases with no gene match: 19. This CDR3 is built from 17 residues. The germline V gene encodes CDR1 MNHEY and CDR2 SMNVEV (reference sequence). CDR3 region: CASSGGKGGLPPYEQYF. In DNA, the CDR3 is TGTGCCTCCAGCGGGGGGAAAGGAGGGCTCCCTCCCTACGAGCAGTACTTC.

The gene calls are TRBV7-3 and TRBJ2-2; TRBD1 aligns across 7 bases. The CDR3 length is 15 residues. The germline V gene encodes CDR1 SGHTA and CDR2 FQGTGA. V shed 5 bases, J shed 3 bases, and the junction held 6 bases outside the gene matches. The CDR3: CASSPGTADTGELFF. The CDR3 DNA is TGTGCCAGCAGCCCCGGGACAGCGGACACCGGGGAGCTGTTTTTT.

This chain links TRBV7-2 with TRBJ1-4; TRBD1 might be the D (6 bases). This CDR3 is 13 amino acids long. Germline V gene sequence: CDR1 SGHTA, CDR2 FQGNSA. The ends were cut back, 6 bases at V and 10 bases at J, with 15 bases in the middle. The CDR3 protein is CASRPNRDSKLFF. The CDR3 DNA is TGTGCCAGCAGACCTAACAGGGATTCAAAACTGTTTTTT.

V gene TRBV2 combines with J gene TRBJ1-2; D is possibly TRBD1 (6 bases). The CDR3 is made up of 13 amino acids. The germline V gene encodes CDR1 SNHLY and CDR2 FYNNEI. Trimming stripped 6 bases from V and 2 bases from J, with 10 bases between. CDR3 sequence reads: CASRITGNYGYTF. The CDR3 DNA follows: TGTGCCAGCAGGATTACAGGGAACTATGGCTACACCTTC.

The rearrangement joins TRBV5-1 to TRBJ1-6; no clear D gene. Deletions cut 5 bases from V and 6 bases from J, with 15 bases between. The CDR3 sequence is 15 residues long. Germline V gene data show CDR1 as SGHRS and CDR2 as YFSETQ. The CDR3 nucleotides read TGCGCCAGCAGGGAGGCGCCCGGGTTTAATTCACCCCTCCACTTT. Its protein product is CASREAPGFNSPLHF. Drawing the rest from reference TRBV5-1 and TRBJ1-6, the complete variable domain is KAGVTQTPRYLIKTRGQQVTLSCSPISGHRSVSWYQQTPGQGLQFLFEYFSETQRNKGNFPGRFSGRQFSNSRSEMNVSTLELGDSALYLCASREAPGFNSPLHFGNGTRLTVT.